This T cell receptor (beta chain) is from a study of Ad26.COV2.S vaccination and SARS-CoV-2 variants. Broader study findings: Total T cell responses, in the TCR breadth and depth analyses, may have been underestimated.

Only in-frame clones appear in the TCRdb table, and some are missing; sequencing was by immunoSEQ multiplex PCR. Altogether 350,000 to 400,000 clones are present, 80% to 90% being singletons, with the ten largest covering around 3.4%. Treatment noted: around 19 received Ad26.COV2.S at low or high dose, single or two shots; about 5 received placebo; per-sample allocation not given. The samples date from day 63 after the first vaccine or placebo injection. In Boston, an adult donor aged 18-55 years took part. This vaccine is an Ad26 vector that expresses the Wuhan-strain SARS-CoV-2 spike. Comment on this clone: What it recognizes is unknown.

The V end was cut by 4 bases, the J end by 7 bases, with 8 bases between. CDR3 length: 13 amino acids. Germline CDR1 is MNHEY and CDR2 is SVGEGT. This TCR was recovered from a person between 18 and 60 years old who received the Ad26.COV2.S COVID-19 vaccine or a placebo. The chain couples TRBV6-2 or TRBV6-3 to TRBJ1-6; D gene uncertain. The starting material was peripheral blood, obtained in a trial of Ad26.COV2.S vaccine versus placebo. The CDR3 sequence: CASSSEGNSPLHF. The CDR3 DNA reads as TGTGCCAGCAGTTCCGAAGGAAATTCACCCCTCCACTTT.